This T cell receptor beta chain was observed in a study of cytomegalovirus exposure and HLA in healthy donors. Study at large: The same platform was used for the 100 to 150 validation repertoires and the roughly 640 first-cohort repertoires, a later analysis reported.

About this clone: Its antigen is as yet unknown.

The CDR3 has 14 residues. The V end was cut by 7 bases, the J end by 3 bases, with 16 bases between. Germline CDR1 and CDR2: MNHEY and SVGAGI. Study findings and constraints: In vitro, three CMV-associated chains proved specific for CMV antigens. Rarity characterized most TCR sequences, yet some public TCRs appeared in many donors. One later analysis, an examination of the 120 validation repertoires, found that first-cohort TCR clusters tended to co-occur in them.

This table comes from immunoSEQ multiplex PCR, and its TCRdb copy is limited to in-frame clones, with some not included. This sample has approximately 270,000 clones, with around 90% found just once. The receptor's source is a woman aged 18-29 years in good health and CMV-seronegative. The sequenced material came from PBMCs. The chain joins TRBV6-5 to TRBJ2-7, with TRBD2 as a possible D gene (5 bases). Here the CDR3 DNA reads TGTGCCAGCACCCCGGACTGGAGACGCTACGAGCAGTACTTC. Its translation is CASTPDWRRYEQYF.